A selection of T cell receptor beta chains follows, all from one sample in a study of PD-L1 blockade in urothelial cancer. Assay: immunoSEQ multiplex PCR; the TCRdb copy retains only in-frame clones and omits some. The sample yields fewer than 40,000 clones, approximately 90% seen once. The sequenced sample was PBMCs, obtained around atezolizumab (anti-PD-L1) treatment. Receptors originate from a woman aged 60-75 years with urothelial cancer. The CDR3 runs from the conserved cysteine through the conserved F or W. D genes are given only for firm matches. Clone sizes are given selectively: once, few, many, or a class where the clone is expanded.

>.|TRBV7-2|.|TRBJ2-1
TGTGCCAGCAGCGAACTAGTGTCGTTTGGAGTGGCTAATGAGCAGTTCTTC
CASSELVSFGVANEQFF
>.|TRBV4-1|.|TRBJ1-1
TGCGCCAGCAGCCAAGCAATACAGGGGAACACTGAAGCTTTCTTT
CASSQAIQGNTEAFF
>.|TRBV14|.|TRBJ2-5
TGTGCCAGCAGCCAGAGGGTGACGGGATACCAAGAGACCCAGTACTTC
CASSQRVTGYQETQYF
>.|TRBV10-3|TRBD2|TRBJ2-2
TGTGCCATCAGCCCTGGGGGCGGGAGGCCTAACACCGGGGAGCTGTTTTTT
CAISPGGGRPNTGELFF
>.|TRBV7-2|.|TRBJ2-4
TGTGCCAGCAGCCAACCGGTGACAGGATCGGGCAAAAACATTCAGTACTTC
CASSQPVTGSGKNIQYF
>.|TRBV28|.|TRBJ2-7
TGTGCCAGCGGAAGATCGGGGTTGTACGAGCAGTACTTC
CASGRSGLYEQYF
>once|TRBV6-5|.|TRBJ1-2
TGTGCCAGCAGTCGACAGTTCAACGACTATGGCTACACCTTC
CASSRQFNDYGYTF
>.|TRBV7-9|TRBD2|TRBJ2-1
TGTGCCAGCAGCTTTAATCGGGAGGGTCAGGTTGAGCAGTTCTTC
CASSFNREGQVEQFF
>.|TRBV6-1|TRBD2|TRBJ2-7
TGTGCCAGCAGTGATGGCCCCGTTACCTTTAGCGGGAGCGGGATGTGGCAGTACTTC
CASSDGPVTFSGSGMWQYF
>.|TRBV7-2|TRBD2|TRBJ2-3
TGTGCCAGCAGCTCTAGCGGGAGTATTTATTCAGATACGCAGTATTTT
CASSSSGSIYSDTQYF
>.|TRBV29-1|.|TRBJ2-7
TGCAGCGTTCGGAGCCCTATCTCCTACGAGCAGTACTTC
CSVRSPISYEQYF
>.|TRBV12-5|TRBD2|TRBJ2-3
TGTGCTAGTGGTTTGGACCAAGTAAGGGGGCTAGCGGGGACCCTTTCCTTTACAGATGCGCAGTATTTT
CASGLDQVRGLAGTLSFTDAQYF
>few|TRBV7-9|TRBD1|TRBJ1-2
TGTGCCAGCAGCTTAGCCCAGGGGGCCTATGGCTACACCTTC
CASSLAQGAYGYTF
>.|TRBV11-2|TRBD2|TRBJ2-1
TGTGCCAGCCGAAGAACTAGCGGAAGGGACTACAATGAGCAGTTCTTC
CASRRTSGRDYNEQFF
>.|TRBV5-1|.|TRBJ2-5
TGCGCCAGCAGCTTGGCATCGACAGCTCGAGAGACCCAGTACTTC
CASSLASTARETQYF
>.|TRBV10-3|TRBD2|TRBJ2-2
TGTGCCATCAGTGAGGGAACCGGGACTAGGGTCCCCGGGGAGCTGTTTTTT
CAISEGTGTRVPGELFF
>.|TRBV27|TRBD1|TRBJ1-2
TGTGCCAGCAGTCCCCAAGGGACAGGGGCTGGCTACACCTTC
CASSPQGTGAGYTF
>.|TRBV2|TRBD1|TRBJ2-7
TGTGCCAGCAGTGAAGGCCCCGTCGGGACAGGGAGCTACGAGCAGTACTTC
CASSEGPVGTGSYEQYF
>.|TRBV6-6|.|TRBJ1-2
TGTGCCAGCAGTTTTACAGGGAACTATGGCTACACCTTC
CASSFTGNYGYTF
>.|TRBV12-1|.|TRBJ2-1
TGTGCCAGCAGCTGCGACAGGGGGTTTATCTCCTACAATGAGCAGTTCTTC
CASSCDRGFISYNEQFF
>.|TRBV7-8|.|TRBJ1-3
TGTGCCAGCAGCCCTAAATCTGGAAACACCATATATTTT
CASSPKSGNTIYF
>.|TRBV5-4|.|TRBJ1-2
TGTGCCAGCAGCTTGGGGACAGCTAACTATGGCTACACCTTC
CASSLGTANYGYTF
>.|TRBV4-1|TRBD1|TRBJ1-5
TGCGCCAGCAGCCACGTACAGGGGGATAAGCCCCAGCATTTT
CASSHVQGDKPQHF
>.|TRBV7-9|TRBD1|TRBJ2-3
TGTGCCAGCAGCTTGGATATGATGGGGGACAGGGAAGATGATACGCAGTATTTT
CASSLDMMGDREDDTQYF
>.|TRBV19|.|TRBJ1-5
TGTGCCAGTAGTATAGGGCAGGGGCTTTATAGCAATCAGCCCCAGCATTTT
CASSIGQGLYSNQPQHF
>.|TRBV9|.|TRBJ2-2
TGTGCCAGCAGCGTACCGGGGGCGGCGGGAGCGAACACCGGGGAGCTGTTTTTT
CASSVPGAAGANTGELFF
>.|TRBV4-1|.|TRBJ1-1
TGCGCCAGCAGCCAGGGATTACGGGGGACTGAAGCTTTCTTT
CASSQGLRGTEAFF
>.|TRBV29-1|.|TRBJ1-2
TGCAGCGTTGAACGGACAAGCTACAACTATGGCTACACCTTC
CSVERTSYNYGYTF
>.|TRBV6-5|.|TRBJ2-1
TGTGCCAGCACCTTACCTGGGAGCAAGGGTGAGCAGTTCTTC
CASTLPGSKGEQFF
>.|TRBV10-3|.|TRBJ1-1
TGTGCCATCAGTGAGTCAGGGGCGAACACTGAAGCTTTCTTT
CAISESGANTEAFF
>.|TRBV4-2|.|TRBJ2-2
TGTGCCAGCAGCCAAGTGGGGGGACGGACCGGGGAGCTGTTTTTT
CASSQVGGRTGELFF
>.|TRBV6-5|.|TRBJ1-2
TGTGCCAGCAGTTACGGGGCAGAACTCTATGGCTACACCTTC
CASSYGAELYGYTF
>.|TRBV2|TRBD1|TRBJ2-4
TGTGCCAGCAGTACACGGACAGGGGGTAACATTCAGTACTTC
CASSTRTGGNIQYF
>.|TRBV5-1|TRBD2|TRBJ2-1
TGCGCCAGCAGCTTAGGGGCGCGGGAGTGGACCAATGAGCAGTTCTTC
CASSLGAREWTNEQFF
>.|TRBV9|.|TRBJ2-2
TGTGCCAGCAGCCCTCGGGTAGCGGTCGTCACCGGGGAGCTGTTTTTT
CASSPRVAVVTGELFF
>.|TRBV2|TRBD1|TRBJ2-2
TGTGCCAGCAGTGACCCCGGACAGGGATCCACCGGGGAGCTGTTTTTT
CASSDPGQGSTGELFF
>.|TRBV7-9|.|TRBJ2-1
TGTGCCAGCAGCTTGACGCGGGGAGGCTACTACAATGAGCAGTTCTTC
CASSLTRGGYYNEQFF
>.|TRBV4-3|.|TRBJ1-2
TGCGCCAGCAGCCAAGGTGGCCAGGGGTGGAACTATGGCTACACCTTC
CASSQGGQGWNYGYTF
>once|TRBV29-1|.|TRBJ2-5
TGCAGCGTTGAAGACGGGGGAGCGGCTCAAGAGACCCAGTACTTC
CSVEDGGAAQETQYF
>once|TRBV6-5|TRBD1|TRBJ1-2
TGTGCCAGCACCTACAGGGGGGACTATGGCTACACCTTC
CASTYRGDYGYTF
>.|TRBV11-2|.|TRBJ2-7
TGTGCCAGCAGGCGGGACAGTTTGAGCTCCTACGAGCAGTACTTC
CASRRDSLSSYEQYF
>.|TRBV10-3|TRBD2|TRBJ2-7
TGTGCCATCAGTCAACTTACTAGCGGAGACTCCTACGAGCAGTACTTC
CAISQLTSGDSYEQYF
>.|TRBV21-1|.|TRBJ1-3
TGTGCCAGCAGCAAAGAGGGAGGGAGAGGTTCTGGAAACACCATATATTTT
CASSKEGGRGSGNTIYF
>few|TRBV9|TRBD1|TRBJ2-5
TGTGCCAGCAGCGTGAGGGGACAGGGTGGCGAGACCCAGTACTTC
CASSVRGQGGETQYF
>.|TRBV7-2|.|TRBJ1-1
TGTGCCAGCAGCTCTTCCCAGGGCAGCACTGAAGCTTTCTTT
CASSSSQGSTEAFF
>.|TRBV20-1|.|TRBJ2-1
TGCAGTGCCGTGGGGGGAAACGAGCAGTTCTTC
CSAVGGNEQFF
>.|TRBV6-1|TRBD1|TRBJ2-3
TGTGCCAGCACCAAGACAGGGGGCACAGATACGCAGTATTTT
CASTKTGGTDTQYF
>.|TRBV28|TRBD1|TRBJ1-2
TGTGCCAGCAGCTCTGAGGACAGGGTCTATGGCTACACCTTC
CASSSEDRVYGYTF
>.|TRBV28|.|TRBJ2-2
TGTGCCAGCAGCAACCCCCCAGTTATGAACACCGGGGAGCTGTTTTTT
CASSNPPVMNTGELFF
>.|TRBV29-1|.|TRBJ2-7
TGCAGCGTTAGTAGGGGGGGACCCTACGAGCAGTACTTC
CSVSRGGPYEQYF
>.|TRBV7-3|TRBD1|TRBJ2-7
TGTGCCAGCAGCCAGGGACAGGGCTCTATCGAGCAGTACTTC
CASSQGQGSIEQYF
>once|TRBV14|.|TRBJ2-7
TGTGCCAGCAGCCGCTACGACGAGCAGTACTTC
CASSRYDEQYF
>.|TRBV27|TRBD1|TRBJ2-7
TGTGCCAGCAGTTCGACAGGGGGGGCCTACGAGCAGTACTTC
CASSSTGGAYEQYF
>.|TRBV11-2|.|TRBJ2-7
TGTGCCAGCAGCGCCAACAGGGAGAGCTCCTACGAGCAGTACTTC
CASSANRESSYEQYF
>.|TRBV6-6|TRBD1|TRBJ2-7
TGTGCCAGCAGTAAGGGACAGGGGGTAAAGTACTTC
CASSKGQGVKYF
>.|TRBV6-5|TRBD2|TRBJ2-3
TGTGCCAGCAGTTACAGTCCTAGCGGGAGCTCAGATACGCAGTATTTT
CASSYSPSGSSDTQYF
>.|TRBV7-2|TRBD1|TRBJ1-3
TGTGCCAGCAGCCTGGGACAGCCCGCCTCTGGAAACACCATATATTTT
CASSLGQPASGNTIYF
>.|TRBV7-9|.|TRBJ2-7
TGTGCCAGCAGCTTAGGGGAGTCGGGCGCCTACGAGCAGTACTTC
CASSLGESGAYEQYF
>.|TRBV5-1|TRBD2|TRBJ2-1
TGCGCCAGCAGCTTATCGGGAGGCTCCTACAATGAGCAGTTCTTC
CASSLSGGSYNEQFF
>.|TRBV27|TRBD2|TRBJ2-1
TGTGCCAGCAGTTTAACTAGCGGGAGAACCTACAATGAGCAGTTCTTC
CASSLTSGRTYNEQFF